This T cell receptor beta chain was observed in a study of T cell responses to AZD1222 COVID-19 vaccine. Looked up from germline, CDR1 is MNHEY and CDR2 is SVGAGI. Trimming shortened V by 6 bases and J by 1 base, and 9 bases separated the two germline ends. This CDR3 is built from 13 residues. TCRdb's copy holds only in-frame clones and misses some; the assay was immunoSEQ multiplex PCR. The sample lists under 150,000 clones, 91% occurring once. The TCR sequence derives from an adult in good health. Sequencing was performed on peripheral blood, taken on day 0 of AZD1222 vaccination. J is TRBJ1-1 and V is TRBV6-5; D is undetermined. The CDR3 here is CASSQRQNTEAFF. The CDR3 DNA reads as TGTGCCAGCAGCCAAAGACAGAACACTGAAGCTTTCTTT.